This T cell receptor (beta chain) was identified during a study of cytomegalovirus exposure and HLA in healthy donors. Study-wide points: One variant, a missense change in DCLRE1C, was linked in a later analysis to TCR beta V- and J-gene trimming.

The PCR was carried out with 60 Vbeta primers and 13 Jbeta primers. Clones were sequenced by immunoSEQ multiplex PCR, and TCRdb holds only the in-frame ones, with some missing. Of about 94,000 clones in the sample, approximately 80% were seen once. Worth noting for this clone: Its antigen is unidentified.

The germline V gene encodes CDR1 MNHEY and CDR2 SVGAGI. The CDR3 runs 15 residues. Germline trimming cut 6 bases from V and 3 bases from J; bases unmatched to any gene: 9. This clonotype originated in a human donor in good health. The sample comprised PBMCs. V is TRBV6-5 and J is TRBJ1-2; 8 bases are shared with TRBD1. The CDR3: CASRAGTGFDYGYTF. In DNA, the CDR3 is TGTGCCAGCAGGGCCGGGACAGGTTTCGACTATGGCTACACCTTC.